Presented here are 32 T cell receptor beta chains from one specimen sequenced in a study of metastatic and nonmetastatic thyroid tumors. Using MiXCR, TCRdb re-called clones from the PCR reads. The sample includes about 92,000 clones, about 15% of them seen just once. Treatment of any kind had been given to no patient before thyroid surgery. The specimen was blood. All receptors come from a female donor with papillary thyroid cancer or a benign thyroid nodule (not recorded which). Some clones in this sample may be carry-over from other donors' samples.

The chain employs TRBV6-1 and TRBJ1-6; D is ambiguous. V dropped 5 bases and J dropped 6 bases, with 14 bases sitting between them. The germline CDR1 and CDR2 sequences are MNHNS and SASEGT. The CDR3 covers 15 residues. CDR3: CASSPRASLNSPLHF. As DNA, the CDR3 is TGTGCCAGCAGTCCTAGGGCGTCCCTTAATTCACCCCTCCACTTT.

This clone was seen repeatedly, ten times or more. V is TRBV28 and J is TRBJ1-5; TRBD1 matches at 8 bases. The V gene's germline CDR1 is MDHEN and CDR2 SYDVKM. CDR3 length: 18 amino acids. J gave up 1 base and V 5 bases, and 13 bases lay outside the gene matches. CDR3 region: CASSVTGGGIRSNQPQHF. The CDR3 DNA reads TGTGCCAGCAGTGTTACAGGGGGAGGGATTAGGAGCAATCAGCCCCAGCATTTT.

This clone was seen a handful of times. A read error may account for a junction end that differs from germline. Other nucleotide sequences in the sample specify the same CDR3. The chain employs TRBV28 and TRBJ2-2; no firm D call. CDR3 size: 12 residues. Germline V gene lookup returns CDR1 MDHEN and CDR2 SYDVKM. The CDR3 coding sequence is TGTGCCAGCAGTATTATCACCGGTGAGCTTTTTTTT. This encodes CASSIITGELFF.

This clone appeared many times. The chain couples TRBV20-1 to TRBJ1-6, with D possibly matching TRBD1 (5 bases). Germline CDR1 DFQATT, CDR2 SNEGSKA (reference sequence). The V and J ends lost 0 bases and 7 bases respectively, with 16 bases between them. This CDR3 has 16 residues. In nucleotides, the CDR3 is TGCAGTGCTAGAGATCCCTGGTCAGGGCAGAATTCACCCCTCCACTTT. Amino acid sequence: CSARDPWSGQNSPLHF.

This clone was seen many times. The chain recombines TRBV5-1 with TRBJ2-3, with 8 bases lining up with TRBD2. The trim removed 0 bases at V and 9 bases at J, leaving 18 bases unmatched. CDR3 length: 18 amino acids. Looked up from germline, CDR1 is SGHRS and CDR2 is YFSETQ. The CDR3 protein is CASSLGLGGGPARGTQYF. The CDR3 bases are TGCGCCAGCAGCTTGGGGTTGGGCGGGGGGCCCGCCCGGGGGACGCAGTATTTT.

This clone came up many times. The genes are TRBV5-1 and TRBJ1-1; tentative D call: TRBD1 (5 bases). CDR1 and CDR2 from the germline V gene are SGHRS and YFSETQ. Trimming left V 2 bases short and J 2 bases short, with 10 bases between. The CDR3 totals 14 residues. Written as DNA, the CDR3 is TGCGCCAGCAGCTTACGGGGGGGAAACACTGAAGCTTTCTTT. Residues: CASSLRGGNTEAFF.

This clone was recorded at least ten times. The rearrangement uses TRBV20-1 and TRBJ1-1; no firm D call. CDR3 length equals 15 residues. Trimming cost V 0 bases and J 5 bases, with 16 bases left between them. CDR1 is DFQATT, CDR2 SNEGSKA, per germline (reference sequence). The CDR3 nucleotides are TGCAGTGCTAGAGATCAGTCAGAAGCTTGGACTGAAGCTTTCTTT. It specifies CSARDQSEAWTEAFF.

This chain links TRBV5-1 with TRBJ2-5; D not certain. Trimming shortened V by 0 bases and J by 1 base, and 7 bases separated the two germline ends. The germline V gene has CDR1 SGHRS and CDR2 YFSETQ. The CDR3 is 14 amino acids. The CDR3 loop is CASSLGAVQETQYF. As DNA, the CDR3 is TGCGCCAGCAGCTTGGGGGCAGTCCAAGAGACCCAGTACTTC.

This clone was counted ten times or more. Other nucleotide sequences from this sample produce the same CDR3. The chain joins TRBV20-1 to TRBJ1-2, with TRBD1 identical over 7 bases. Germline CDR1 DFQATT, CDR2 SNEGSKA (reference sequence). V shed 5 bases and J 7 bases; nucleotides not matched to a gene: 13. This CDR3 is built from 14 residues. CDR3 in amino acids: CSAGGPQGIGGYTF. The CDR3 region has the DNA TGCAGTGCTGGGGGCCCACAGGGGATCGGTGGCTACACCTTC.

This clone has a count of ten or more. This CDR3 is also generated by other DNA sequences in the sample. The chain employs TRBV19 and TRBJ2-2; the D gene is possibly TRBD2 (7 bases). With 7 bases removed from V and 0 bases from J, the gap between germline ends came to 15 bases. The CDR3 covers 16 residues. CDR1 LNHDA and CDR2 SQIVND come from the germline V gene (reference sequence). CDR3 in DNA: TGTGCCAGTACCATAGGGGGGGCCTCGAACACCGGGGAGCTGTTTTTT. Its protein product is CASTIGGASNTGELFF.

This clone came up a few times. A read error may produce the germline difference seen at one junction end. The rearrangement uses TRBV28 and TRBJ1-6, with D hard to call. The CDR3 totals 15 residues. Looked up from germline, CDR1 is MDHEN and CDR2 is SYDVKM. The CDR3 loop reads CASSTWPGNNSPLQF. In DNA, the CDR3 is TGTGCCAGCAGTACATGGCCGGGAAATAATTCACCCCTCCAATTT.

The rearrangement links TRBV30 to TRBJ1-2, with D unresolved. The CDR3 is 14 amino acids. The V end was cut by 0 bases, the J end by 10 bases, with 18 bases between. In germline, CDR1 is GTSNPN, CDR2 SVGIG (reference sequence). CDR3 sequence (DNA): TGTGCCTGGAGTGTGGACTCGGGCCGGAGGGACTACACCTTC. Translation: CAWSVDSGRRDYTF.

This clone was seen at least ten times. This same CDR3 is encoded by further DNA sequences in the sample. This chain joins TRBV11-2 and TRBJ2-1; 11 nucleotides match TRBD2. The ends lost 5 bases at V and 8 bases at J; junction bases unmatched: 8. From germline, CDR1 is SGHAT and CDR2 FQNNGV. The CDR3 length is 15 residues. CDR3 nucleotides: TGTGCCAGCAGCACTATAGCGGGGGGGCCGGATGAGCAGTTCTTC. Translation: CASSTIAGGPDEQFF.

This clone showed up many times. V and J are TRBV19 and TRBJ1-4, with D perhaps TRBD1 (5 bases). Trimming took off 6 bases at V and 5 bases at J, with 22 bases between the two ends. Germline CDR1 LNHDA, CDR2 SQIVND (reference sequence). The CDR3 consists of 17 residues. CDR3 sequence (DNA): TGTGCCAGTAGCCAAGATCCTTCGACAGACGACAATGAAAAACTGTTTTTT. Protein product: CASSQDPSTDDNEKLFF.

This clone was picked up many times. The chain links TRBV20-1 to TRBJ2-7; D possibly matches TRBD1 or TRBD2 (7 bases each). Germline V gene sequence: CDR1 DFQATT, CDR2 SNEGSKA (reference sequence). The CDR3 has 13 residues. Between the trimmed V and J ends, which lost 5 bases and 7 bases, there was a span of 18 bases. The DNA for the CDR3 is TGCAGTGCTCACCAGGGGGGGGGTTGGGAGCAGTACTTC. Protein sequence: CSAHQGGGWEQYF.

The chain has TRBV11-2 and TRBJ2-3; 13 bases fit TRBD2. The trim removed 5 bases at V and 5 bases at J, leaving 13 bases unmatched. Looked up from germline, CDR1 is SGHAT and CDR2 is FQNNGV. The CDR3 is 18 residues long. CDR3 protein: CASSLPGGLAGWGDTQYF. DNA for the CDR3: TGTGCCAGCAGCCTCCCTGGGGGACTAGCGGGGTGGGGAGATACGCAGTATTTT.

At least ten counts were recorded for this clone. The chain links TRBV2 to TRBJ2-5; tentative D call: TRBD2 (7 bases). The CDR3 has 16 amino acids. The ends were cut back, 4 bases at V and 3 bases at J, with 18 bases in the middle. From germline, CDR1 is SNHLY and CDR2 FYNNEI. This chain's CDR3 is CASSVSGGGLKETQYF. In DNA, the CDR3 is TGTGCCAGCAGTGTATCGGGGGGCGGTCTAAAAGAGACCCAGTACTTC. The whole variable domain, filled in from reference TRBV2 and TRBJ2-5, reads EPEVTQTPSHQVTQMGQEVILRCVPISNHLYFYWYRQILGQKVEFLVSFYNNEISEKSEIFDDQFSVERPDGSNFTLKIRSTKLEDSAMYFCASSVSGGGLKETQYFGPGTRLLVL.

This clone was seen at least ten times. This chain links TRBV5-1 with TRBJ1-4; TRBD1 aligns across 8 bases. V lost 4 bases, J lost 4 bases, and 6 bases stayed unmatched. The germline V gene encodes CDR1 SGHRS and CDR2 YFSETQ. The CDR3 has 15 residues. The CDR3 reads CASSRRTGINEKLFF. CDR3 bases: TGCGCCAGCAGCCGCCGGACAGGGATTAATGAAAAACTGTTTTTT.

Remarks on this clone: A much larger clonotype is one base distant, so this may be a read error. The CDR3 DNA is TGCGCCGGCACCATGACAGAGAACACTGAAGCTTTCTTT. Translated: CAGTMTENTEAFF. The chain carries TRBV10-2 and TRBJ1-1; possibly TRBD1 for D (5 bases). CDR1 is WSHSY and CDR2 is SAAADI in the germline V gene. CDR3 size: 13 residues. Deletions cut 11 bases from V and 1 base from J, with 14 bases between.

A remark on this clone: Possible read error: a much larger clone is one base away. The gene calls are TRBV2 and TRBJ1-1; unclear D gene. CDR1 SNHLY and CDR2 FYNNEI come from the germline V gene. With 10 bases removed from V and 4 bases from J, the gap between germline ends came to 10 bases. The CDR3 extends over 11 amino acids. For the CDR3, the DNA is TGTGCCACGAGGTATTTCACTGAAGCTTTCTTT. Its protein product is CATRYFTEAFF.

In its sample, this clone was seen many times. The J gene is TRBJ1-2, the V gene TRBV18; 7 positions agree with TRBD1. Germline loops: CDR1 KGHSH, CDR2 LQKENI. V dropped 2 bases and J dropped 4; count of bases not matched to a gene: 4. The CDR3 spans 14 residues. The CDR3 DNA reads TGTGCCAGCTCACCAGACCGGGACAGCTATGGCTACACCTTC. Residues: CASSPDRDSYGYTF.

This clone came up many times. The CDR3 region is CASSTGSRDEQYF. CDR3 DNA sequence: TGTGCCAGCAGCACCGGGAGTCGGGACGAGCAGTACTTC. The rearrangement joins TRBV5-6 to TRBJ2-7, with D tentatively TRBD2 (6 bases). V was clipped by 4 bases and J by 5 bases, with 13 bases between them. Germline lookup yields CDR1 SGHDT and CDR2 YYEEEE. The CDR3 totals 13 residues.

Turning to this clone: With a much larger clone just one base away, this may be a read error. CDR3 region: CASSGGYSTDTQYF. CDR3 sequence (DNA): TGTGCCAGCAGTGGGGGATATTCCACAGATACGCAGTATTTT. The V call is TRBV2, the J call TRBJ2-3; D unclear. Germline V gives CDR1 SNHLY, CDR2 FYNNEI. The CDR3 is made up of 14 amino acids. The V end was cut by 4 bases, the J end by 2 bases, with 10 bases between.

Turning to this clone: Since the CDR3 does not end with the conserved phenylalanine or tryptophan, this likely comes from a read error. Because the CDR3's place on the DNA is in doubt, the DNA is left out and the CDR3 is given as listed by TCRdb. This chain joins TRBV10-3 and TRBJ2-5; TRBD1 reflects the table's D call only, with no check against the DNA. The CDR3 spans 17 residues, counting both ends. CDR1 and CDR2 from the germline V gene are ENHRY and SYGVKD. The CDR3: CAISESIPSRSPLHFGN.

This clone was observed many times. The sample contains more than one DNA sequence encoding this CDR3. The chain couples TRBV3-1 to TRBJ2-1; D remains unclear. V shed 1 base and J shed 3 bases, with 4 bases lying between them. Germline V gene lookup returns CDR1 LGHDT and CDR2 YNNKEL (reference sequence). This CDR3 has 13 residues. CDR3 amino acids: CASSQGGYNEQFF. In nucleotides, the CDR3 is TGTGCCAGCAGCCAAGGCGGCTACAATGAGCAGTTCTTC.

This clone appeared a single time. V gene TRBV11-2 combines with J gene TRBJ1-2; D gene uncertain. In germline, CDR1 is SGHAT, CDR2 FQNNGV. The CDR3 is made up of 16 amino acids. Trimming left V 5 bases short and J 4 bases short, with 20 bases between. The CDR3 here is CASSLKRLQRSYGYTF. In nucleotides, the CDR3 is TGTGCCAGCAGCCTAAAACGGCTACAGCGGTCCTATGGCTACACCTTC.

Only a few counts were recorded for this clone. A much larger clone differs by one base, so this may be a read error. J is TRBJ2-3 and V is TRBV24-1; maybe TRBD1 (5 bases). Trimming removed 4 bases from V and 3 bases from J, with 16 bases in between. Per germline, CDR1 KGHDR and CDR2 SFDVKD. CDR3 length: 16 residues. The CDR3 region is CATSDPTVGPTDTQYF. As DNA, the CDR3 is TGTGCCACCAGTGACCCGACAGTGGGGCCGACAGATACGCAGTATTTT.

Of note for this clone: A single base separates this from a much larger clone, so it may be a read error. The same CDR3 is also encoded by other DNA sequences in this sample. V gene TRBV29-1 combines with J gene TRBJ1-2; no clear D gene. The CDR3 has 13 residues. Germline loops: CDR1 SQVTM, CDR2 ANQGSEA. With 2 bases removed from V and 0 bases from J, the gap between germline ends came to 7 bases. The CDR3 nucleotides read TGCAGCGTTGAACCTGACGCTAACTATGGCTACACCTTC. This translates into CSVEPDANYGYTF. Full variable domain (rest looked up from reference TRBV29-1 and TRBJ1-2): SAVISQKPSRDICQRGTSLTIQCQVDSQVTMMFWYRQQPGQSLTLIATANQGSEATYESGFVIDKFPISRPNLTFSTLTVSNMSPEDSSIYLCSVEPDANYGYTFGSGTRLTVV.

Worth noting for this clone: This may be a read error: a much more frequent sequence differs by one nucleotide. The V call is TRBV5-1, the J call TRBJ1-2; D gene uncertain. Germline V gene lookup returns CDR1 SGHRS and CDR2 YFSETQ. This CDR3 is built from 13 residues. V shed 3 bases and J shed 6 bases, with 12 bases lying between them. DNA for the CDR3: TGCGCCAGCAGCTCTACGGGAGAGGATGGCTACACCTTC. Protein: CASSSTGEDGYTF.

About this clone: A much larger clone is a single base away; this may be a read error. Other DNA sequences from this sample encode an identical CDR3 as well. The V gene is TRBV4-1, the J gene TRBJ2-1, with D possibly matching TRBD2 (5 bases). The V gene's germline CDR1 is MGHRA and CDR2 YSYEKL. This CDR3 is 15 amino acids long. The V end was cut by 1 base, the J end by 9 bases, with 16 bases between. This chain's CDR3 is CASSQGGTSLVEQFF. CDR3 sequence (DNA): TGCGCCAGCAGCCAAGGAGGTACTAGTCTTGTTGAGCAGTTCTTC.

This clone showed up just a few times. With a much larger clone just one base away, this may be a read error. Additional DNA sequences in this sample encode the identical CDR3. The chain carries TRBV7-2 and TRBJ2-5, with TRBD2 identical over 9 bases. The CDR3 extends over 16 amino acids. Germline lookup yields CDR1 SGHTA and CDR2 FQGNSA. For the CDR3, the DNA is TGTGCTAGCAGCTGGGGCGGGGGGGCTACAAAAGAGACCCAGTACTTC. Translating gives CASSWGGGATKETQYF.

This clone was observed at least ten times. The V and J genes are TRBV12-3 or TRBV12-4 and TRBJ1-3, with D tentatively TRBD1 (6 bases). This CDR3 comprises 15 residues. Deletions cut 6 bases from V and 4 bases from J, with 16 bases between. The CDR3 spells CASSPRGLVGNTIYF. The CDR3 coding sequence is TGTGCCAGCAGCCCCAGGGGCCTCGTCGGAAACACCATATATTTT.